This TCR beta chain was sequenced in a study of early stage breast cancer tumors. As for the study in general: Most of the 16 invasive tumors were ER+, PR+ and HER2-. Broader study findings: Tumor and normal breast were distinguished via blood comparison in about 90% of the 16 patients. Tumors had approximately 2.5-fold higher T cell density than normal breast. Commonly generated sequences made up most enriched TCRB sequences shared between patients.

This clone showed up just a few times. Its antigen remains unidentified. Trimming stripped 2 bases from V and 4 bases from J, with 8 bases between. The CDR3 extends over 12 amino acids. CDR1 is GTSNPN, CDR2 SVGIG, per germline (reference sequence). Method: immunoSEQ multiplex PCR; TCRdb's copy keeps in-frame clones and lacks some. The profile covers about 51,000 clones, with around 80% appearing a single time and around 3.4% taken by the ten largest. This TCR was recovered from a person aged 35-50 years with breast cancer. The rearrangement uses TRBV30 and TRBJ2-5, with D unresolved. The sample consisted of blood. In DNA form, the CDR3 reads TGTGCCTGGAGTCGGGTAGGAGAGACCCAGTACTTC. Its protein product is CAWSRVGETQYF. The entire variable domain, with the rest obtained from reference TRBV30 and TRBJ2-5, is as follows: SQTIHQWPATLVQPVGSPLSLECTVEGTSNPNLYWYRQAAGRGLQLLFYSVGIGQISSEVPQNLSASRPQDRQFILSSKKLLLSDSGFYLCAWSRVGETQYFGPGTRLLVL.